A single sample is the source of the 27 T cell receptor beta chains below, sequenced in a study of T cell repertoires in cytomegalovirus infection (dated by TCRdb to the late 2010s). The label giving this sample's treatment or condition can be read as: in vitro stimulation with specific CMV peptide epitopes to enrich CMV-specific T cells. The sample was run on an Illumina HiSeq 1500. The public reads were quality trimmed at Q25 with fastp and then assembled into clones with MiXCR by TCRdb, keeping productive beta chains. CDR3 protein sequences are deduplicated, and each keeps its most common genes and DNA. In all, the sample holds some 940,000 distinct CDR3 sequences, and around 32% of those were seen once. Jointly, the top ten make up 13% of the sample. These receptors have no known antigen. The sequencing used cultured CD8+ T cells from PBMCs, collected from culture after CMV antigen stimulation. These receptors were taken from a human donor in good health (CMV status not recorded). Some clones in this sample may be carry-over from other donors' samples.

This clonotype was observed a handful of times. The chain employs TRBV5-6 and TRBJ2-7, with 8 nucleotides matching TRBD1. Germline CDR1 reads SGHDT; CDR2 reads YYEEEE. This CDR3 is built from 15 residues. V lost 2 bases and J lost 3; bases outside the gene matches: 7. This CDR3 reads CASSLPRQGIYEQYV. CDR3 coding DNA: TGTGCCAGCAGCTTACCGAGACAGGGGATCTACGAGCAGTACGTC.

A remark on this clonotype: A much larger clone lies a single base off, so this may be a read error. The CDR3: CANSGTSGENYNEQFF. The CDR3, as DNA: TGTGCCAACAGCGGGACTAGCGGGGAAAACTACAATGAGCAGTTCTTC. The chain joins TRBV12-3 or TRBV12-4 to TRBJ2-1, with TRBD2 matching over 13 bases. The V gene end was trimmed by 10 bases and the J gene end by 3 bases; junction bases not matched to a gene: 9. This CDR3 is 16 amino acids long.

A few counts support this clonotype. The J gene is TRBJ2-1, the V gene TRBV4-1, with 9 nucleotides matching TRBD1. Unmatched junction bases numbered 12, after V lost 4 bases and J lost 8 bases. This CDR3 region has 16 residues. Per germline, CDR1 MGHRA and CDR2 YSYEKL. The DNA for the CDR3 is TGCGCCAGCAGCCTTTACGAAAGGACAGGGGTGGATGAGCAGTTCTTC. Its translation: CASSLYERTGVDEQFF.

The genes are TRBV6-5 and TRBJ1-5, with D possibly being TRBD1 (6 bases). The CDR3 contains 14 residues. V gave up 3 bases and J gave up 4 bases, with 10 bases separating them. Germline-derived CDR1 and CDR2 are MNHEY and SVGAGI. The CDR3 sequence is CASSYSGENQPQHF. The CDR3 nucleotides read TGTGCCAGCAGTTATTCAGGGGAGAATCAGCCCCAGCATTTT.

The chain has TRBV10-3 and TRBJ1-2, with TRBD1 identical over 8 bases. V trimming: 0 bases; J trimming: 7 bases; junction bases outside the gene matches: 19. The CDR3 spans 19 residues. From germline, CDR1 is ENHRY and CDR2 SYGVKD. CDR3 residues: CAISESRLTGEERVSGYTF. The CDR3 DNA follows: TGTGCCATCAGTGAGTCGAGGTTGACAGGGGAAGAGCGGGTTAGTGGCTACACCTTC.

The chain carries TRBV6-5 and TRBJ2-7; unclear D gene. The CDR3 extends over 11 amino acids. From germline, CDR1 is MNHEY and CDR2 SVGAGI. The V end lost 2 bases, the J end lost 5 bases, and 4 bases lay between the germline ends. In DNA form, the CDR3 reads TGTGCCAGCAGTTACCGGGACGAGCAGTACGTC. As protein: CASSYRDEQYV.

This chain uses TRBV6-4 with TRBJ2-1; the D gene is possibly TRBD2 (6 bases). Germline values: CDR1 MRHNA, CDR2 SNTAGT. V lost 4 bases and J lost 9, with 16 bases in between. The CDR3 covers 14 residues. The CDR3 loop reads CASSASLGGGEQFF. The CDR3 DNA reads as TGTGCCAGCAGTGCCTCCCTGGGGGGTGGTGAGCAGTTCTTC.

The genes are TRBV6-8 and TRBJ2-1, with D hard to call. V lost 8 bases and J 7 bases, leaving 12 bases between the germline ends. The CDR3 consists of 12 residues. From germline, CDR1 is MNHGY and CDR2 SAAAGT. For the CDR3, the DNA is TGTGCCAGCGCACAGTGGCGAAATGAGCAGTTCTTC. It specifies CASAQWRNEQFF.

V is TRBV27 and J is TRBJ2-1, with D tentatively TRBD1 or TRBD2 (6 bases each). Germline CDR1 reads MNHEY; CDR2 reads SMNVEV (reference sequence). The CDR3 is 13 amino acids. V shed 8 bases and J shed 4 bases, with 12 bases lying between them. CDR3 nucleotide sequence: TGTGCCAGCGGGGGGCGGACTTACAATGAGCAGTTCTTC. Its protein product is CASGGRTYNEQFF.

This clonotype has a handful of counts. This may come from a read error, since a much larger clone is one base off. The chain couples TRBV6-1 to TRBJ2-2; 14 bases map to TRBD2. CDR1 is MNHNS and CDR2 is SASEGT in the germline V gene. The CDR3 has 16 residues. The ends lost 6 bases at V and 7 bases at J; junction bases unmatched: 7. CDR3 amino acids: CASSSGLAGVGGELFF. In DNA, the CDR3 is TGTGCCAGCAGCTCGGGACTAGCGGGGGTCGGCGGGGAGCTGTTTTTT.

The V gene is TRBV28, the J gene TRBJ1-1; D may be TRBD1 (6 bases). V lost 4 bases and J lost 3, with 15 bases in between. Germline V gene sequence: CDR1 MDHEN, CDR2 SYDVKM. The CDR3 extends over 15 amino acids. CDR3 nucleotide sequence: TGTGCCAGCAGTTCACCCCTAGGGGGGTACACTGAAGCTTTCTTT. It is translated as CASSSPLGGYTEAFF. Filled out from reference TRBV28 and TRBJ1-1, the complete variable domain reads DVKVTQSSRYLVKRTGEKVFLECVQDMDHENMFWYRQDPGLGLRLIYFSYDVKMKEKGDIPEGYSVSREKKERFSLILESASTNQTSMYLCASSSPLGGYTEAFFGQGTRLTVV.

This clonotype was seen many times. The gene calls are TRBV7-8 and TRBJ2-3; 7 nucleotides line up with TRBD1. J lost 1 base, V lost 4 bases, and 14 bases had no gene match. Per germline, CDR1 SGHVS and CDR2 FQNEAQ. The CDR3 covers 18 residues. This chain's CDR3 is CASSSHRDSGFGTDTQYF. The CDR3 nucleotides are TGTGCCAGCAGCTCGCACCGGGACAGCGGTTTTGGCACAGATACGCAGTATTTT.

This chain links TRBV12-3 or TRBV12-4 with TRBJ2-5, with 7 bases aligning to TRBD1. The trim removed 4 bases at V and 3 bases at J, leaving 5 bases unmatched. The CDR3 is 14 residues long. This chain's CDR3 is CASSSATGEETQYF. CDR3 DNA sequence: TGTGCCAGCAGTTCCGCTACAGGGGAAGAGACCCAGTACTTC.

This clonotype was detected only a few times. CDR3 DNA sequence: TGCGCCAGCAGCCCGGGTCCTGGCGGGGGGTCGGGCGAGCAGTTCTTC. Amino acid sequence: CASSPGPGGGSGEQFF. The chain links TRBV4-3 to TRBJ2-1; 8 bases line up with TRBD2. This CDR3 comprises 16 residues. Losses at the gene ends were 4 bases for V and 10 bases for J; bases not matched to a gene: 15. Germline V lookup: CDR1 LGHNA, CDR2 YSLEER.

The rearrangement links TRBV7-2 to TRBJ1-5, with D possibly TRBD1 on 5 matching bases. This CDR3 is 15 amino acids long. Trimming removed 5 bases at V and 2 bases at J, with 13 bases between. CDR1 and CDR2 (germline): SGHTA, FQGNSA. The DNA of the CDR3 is TGTGCCAGCAGCCCCTTCCCGGGGGGCAATCAGCCCCAGCATTTT. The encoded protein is CASSPFPGGNQPQHF.

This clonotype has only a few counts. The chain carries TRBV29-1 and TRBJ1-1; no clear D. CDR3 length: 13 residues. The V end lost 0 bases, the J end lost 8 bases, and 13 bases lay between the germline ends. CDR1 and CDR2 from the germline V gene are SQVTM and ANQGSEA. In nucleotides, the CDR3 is TGCAGCGTTGAAGATGGGATGATTCTCGAAGCTTTCTTT. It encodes CSVEDGMILEAFF.

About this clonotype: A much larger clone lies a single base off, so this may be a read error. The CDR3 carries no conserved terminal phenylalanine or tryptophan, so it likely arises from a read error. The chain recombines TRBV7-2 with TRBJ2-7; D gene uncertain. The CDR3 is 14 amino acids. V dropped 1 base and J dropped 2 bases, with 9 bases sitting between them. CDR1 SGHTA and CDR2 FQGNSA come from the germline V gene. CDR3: CASSLGAWAYEQYS. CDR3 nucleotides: TGTGCCAGCAGCTTAGGGGCCTGGGCCTACGAGCAGTACTCC.

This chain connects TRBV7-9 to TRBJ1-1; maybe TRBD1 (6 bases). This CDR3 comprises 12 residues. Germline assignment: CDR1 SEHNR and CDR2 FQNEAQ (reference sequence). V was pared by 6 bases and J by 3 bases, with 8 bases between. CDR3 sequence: CASRGADTEAFF. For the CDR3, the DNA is TGTGCCAGCAGGGGGGCGGACACTGAAGCTTTCTTT.

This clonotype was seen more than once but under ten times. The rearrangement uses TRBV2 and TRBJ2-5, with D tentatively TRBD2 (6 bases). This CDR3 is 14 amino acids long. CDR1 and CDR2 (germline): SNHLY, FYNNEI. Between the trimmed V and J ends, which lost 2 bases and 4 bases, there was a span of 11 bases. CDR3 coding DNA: TGTGCCAGCAGTGAAAACCGGCGGGGAGAGACCCAGTACTTC. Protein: CASSENRRGETQYF.

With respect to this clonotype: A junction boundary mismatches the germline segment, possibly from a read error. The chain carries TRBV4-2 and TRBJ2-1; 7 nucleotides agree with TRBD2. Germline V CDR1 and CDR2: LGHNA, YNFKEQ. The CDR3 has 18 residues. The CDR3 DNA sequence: TGTGTCAGCAGCCAGGACCGGGACTACAATCTACGATACAATGAGCAGTTCTTC. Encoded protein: CVSSQDRDYNLRYNEQFF.

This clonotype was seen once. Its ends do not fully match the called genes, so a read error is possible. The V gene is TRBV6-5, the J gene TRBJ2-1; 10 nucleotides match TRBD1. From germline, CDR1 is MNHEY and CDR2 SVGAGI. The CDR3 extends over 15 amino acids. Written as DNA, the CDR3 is TGTGCCAACAGTTACGGGACAGGGGAATCCAATGAGCAGTTCTTC. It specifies CANSYGTGESNEQFF.

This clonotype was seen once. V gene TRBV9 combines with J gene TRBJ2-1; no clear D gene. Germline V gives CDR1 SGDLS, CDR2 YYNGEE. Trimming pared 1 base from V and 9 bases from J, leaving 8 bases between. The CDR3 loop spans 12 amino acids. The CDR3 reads CASSVMPREQFF. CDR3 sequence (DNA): TGTGCCAGCAGCGTAATGCCCCGTGAGCAGTTCTTC.

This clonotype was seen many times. This CDR3 is CASSSQRQGFFEDTQYF. In DNA, the CDR3 is TGTGCCAGCAGCTCCCAGCGGCAGGGTTTTTTCGAAGATACGCAGTATTTT. V usage is TRBV7-2 and J usage is TRBJ2-3; possibly TRBD1 or TRBD2 for D (5 bases each). The V and J ends lost 4 bases and 5 bases respectively, with 22 bases between them. The germline gives CDR1 SGHTA, CDR2 FQGNSA. The CDR3 consists of 17 residues.

CDR3 sequence (DNA): TGCAGCGTGCCCAGAGGGTTAAGTGGGAATGGCTACACCTTC. It is translated as CSVPRGLSGNGYTF. The gene calls are TRBV29-1 and TRBJ1-2; D is undetermined. The CDR3 spans 14 residues. Germline-derived CDR1 and CDR2 are SQVTM and ANQGSEA. V was shortened by 6 bases and J by 6 bases, with 20 bases between the two germline ends.

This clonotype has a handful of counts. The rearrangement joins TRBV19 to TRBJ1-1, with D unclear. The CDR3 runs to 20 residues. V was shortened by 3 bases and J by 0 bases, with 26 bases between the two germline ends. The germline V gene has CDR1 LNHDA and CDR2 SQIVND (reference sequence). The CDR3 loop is CASSIWITGVRRRMNTEAFF. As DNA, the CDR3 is TGTGCCAGTAGTATTTGGATTACCGGCGTGAGGCGGAGAATGAACACTGAAGCTTTCTTT.

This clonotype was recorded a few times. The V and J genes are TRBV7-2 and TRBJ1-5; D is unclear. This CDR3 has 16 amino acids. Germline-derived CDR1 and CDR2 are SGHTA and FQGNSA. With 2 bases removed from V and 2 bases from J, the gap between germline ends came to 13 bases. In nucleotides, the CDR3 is TGTGCCAGCAGCTTAAATAGGGCAGGACGCAATCAGCCCCAGCATTTT. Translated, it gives CASSLNRAGRNQPQHF.

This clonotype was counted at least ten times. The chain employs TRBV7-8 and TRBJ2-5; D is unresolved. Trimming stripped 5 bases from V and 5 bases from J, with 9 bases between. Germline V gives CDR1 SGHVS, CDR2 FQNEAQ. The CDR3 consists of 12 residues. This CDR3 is CASSPKLETQYF. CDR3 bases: TGTGCCAGCAGCCCCAAACTGGAGACCCAGTACTTC.